The source of this T cell receptor beta chain is a study of response to subunit inactivated influenza vaccine. Study-wide findings and caveats: After each seasonal influenza vaccination, few new T cells are recruited, the authors suggested.

A word on this clonotype: The antigen is undetermined.

Via MiXCR, TCRdb re-called the RT-PCR reads, giving one row per CDR3 protein. The sample lists approximately 490,000 distinct CDR3 sequences, approximately 7.2% seen once, with around 14% in the top ten. This CDR3 region has 15 residues. Trimming stripped 1 base from V and 3 bases from J, with 11 bases between. Germline V CDR1 and CDR2: SGHNT, YENEEA. This TCR was recovered from a man between 50 and 70 years old who received an inactivated influenza vaccine. This sequence joins TRBV11-3 and TRBJ2-3, with a weak D call TRBD1 (6 bases). This specimen consisted of PBMCs from blood, obtained around 25 months after vaccination. The CDR3 DNA sequence: TGTGCCAGCAGCTTAGCGTTCACAGGGACAGATACGCAGTATTTT. Amino acid sequence: CASSLAFTGTDTQYF.